The present TCR beta chain was sequenced within a study of cytomegalovirus exposure and HLA in healthy donors (dated by TCRdb to 2016 to 2017). General notes on the study: An earlier analysis of approximately 640 of the donors reported 250 to 350 Gb of sequence data and more than 90 million unique TCR beta sequences from 150 million to 200 million T cells. An early release covering around 630 HLA-typed donors comprised approximately 300 gigabases of sequencing data and tens of millions of unique TCR sequences. Of the approximately 370 genotyped donors, 81% were placed in the genetic ancestry cluster associated with self-reported Caucasian donors. The study aimed to test whether cataloging public T cell receptors could reveal signatures of past pathogen exposure. Using immunosequencing, the study profiled T cell repertoires from roughly 650 subjects and related those repertoires to cytomegalovirus serostatus. In addition to the first cohort of approximately 650 subjects, a separate validation cohort of 120 different subjects was used. The study combined high-throughput TCR immunosequencing, statistical association of individual TCRs with disease status, and machine learning to predict cytomegalovirus infection status. To study patterns of TCR occurrence, a later analysis re-analyzed previously published TCR beta repertoires from around 670 donors and added high-resolution HLA genotyping. The later analysis used no new phenotypic data to find candidate immune exposures, relying instead on TCR beta sequences and their occurrence across donors. In an earlier analysis of over 550 of the donors, high-throughput TCR beta sequencing was used to judge whether each TCR beta V gene segment behaved as functional or pseudogenic. Donor age, sex, ethnicity and CMV serostatus were compiled alongside the repertoire data. Genome-wide SNP genotypes for about three fifths of the roughly 670 donors were used in a later genetic analysis, which treated that subset as a discovery cohort. Every repertoire in the discovery cohort had been generated on one and the same sequencing platform. Both class I and class II loci were covered by HLA typing, at four-digit resolution. The number of typed donors differed by locus: roughly 620-640 for A, B, C, DRB1 and DQB1; 522 for DQA1; 606 for DPA1; and around 450 for DPB1. A handful of DR-DQ haplotypes were treated as single units for association and clustering because of strong linkage in the cohort. On average, roughly 250,000 unique TCR beta nucleotide sequences were sequenced per donor among 398 genotyped donors of the cohort, with approximately 18% of those sequences being non-productive. General findings and caveats noted by the study authors: Compared with the roughly 600-donor mean, donors in an Asian-associated ancestry cluster had fewer N-insertions in productive TCRs, according to a later genetic analysis. Linkage disequilibrium might explain the correlated functional status among segregating V segments, but an unknown experimental factor could not be ruled out. In this cohort, only TCR beta chains were sequenced, and detectable features were limited by the absence of alpha or paired-chain data. A further reported finding was that TCR beta sequences accurately predicted the HLA-A and HLA-B alleles for most subjects in the first cohort. In vitro tests confirmed that a few of the cytomegalovirus-associated TCR beta chains recognize cytomegalovirus antigens. The study gave a list of 150 to 200 TCR beta chains associated with cytomegalovirus. In an earlier analysis of a few hundred of the donors, most TCR beta V segments were observed in productive rearrangements about 87% or about 30% of the time, broadly matching IMGT annotations. Presence/absence analyses assumed roughly uniform sequencing depth across donors, an assumption that may not hold. Because counts were too low, seventeen rarely observed V segments, including chromosome 9 orphons, were excluded from the earlier analysis of several hundred of the donors. Compared with equally common non-associated chains, HLA-associated TCR beta chains in a later analysis were more clonally expanded and had lower generation probabilities. Because the 87-base-pair reads could not distinguish some IMGT-functional V segments, including TRBV6-2 and TRBV6-3, those segments were excluded. Most CMV-associated TCR beta chains appeared to be HLA-restricted in a later analysis, and the HLA associations seemed to be driven largely by CMV exposure. Because HLA typing was unavailable for some donors at each locus, only the typed subset was used in association tests. Several of the top co-occurrence clusters appeared to be linked to parvovirus B19, influenza, CMV and Epstein-Barr virus, according to a later analysis. The authors suggested that the approach could potentially be extended to other disease states and immunological phenotypes. Across donors, most TCR sequences were observed very rarely, whereas some public TCRs were present in many individuals. Strong co-occurrence of HLA alleles, especially DR and DQ, made assigning TCR associations to individual alleles difficult. In a later genetic analysis, a missense DCLRE1C variant was associated with V-gene and J-gene trimming of TCR beta chains, and the association was replicated in an independent cohort. In a later analysis, some 18,000 TCR beta sequences were associated with specific HLA alleles at a false discovery rate of 0.05. Immune exposure information for the cohort was limited to CMV serostatus. The sequencing pipeline was judged likely to have produced a cluster of highly shared sequence variants as a technical artifact. The classifier was reported to diagnose cytomegalovirus status with high specificity and sensitivity in both the original cohort and the validation cohort. In a later analysis, the rate of TCR association differed among HLA loci, with DRB1 alleles having the most associated TCRs and HLA-C alleles having the fewest.

In total, over 600 healthy bone marrow donors made up the cohort. All cohort members were sampled while nominally healthy, although unrecorded immune exposures were likely present. The donor tested CMV seropositive, placing the donor among the approximately 290 seropositive members of the cohort. Every donor gave a peripheral blood sample, and the peripheral blood mononuclear cells from that sample were used for TCR beta sequencing. The Qiagen DNeasy Blood Extraction Kit was used to extract genomic DNA from the blood cell samples. The library was built by means of the immunoSEQ multiplex PCR assay. The multiplex PCR relied on a mix of 60 forward primers for TCR Vbeta segments and 13 reverse primers for TCR Jbeta segments. The CDR3 region of rearranged TCR beta genes was amplified from genomic DNA with a multiplex PCR assay. Amplified TCR beta libraries were sequenced as 87-base-pair reads on the Illumina HiSeq System. On the study's bioinformatics: Across the 600 to 700 repertoires, a later analysis counted some 81 million unique TCR beta chains, roughly 11 million of which were shared by at least two donors. Raw reads were error-corrected and collapsed into unique sequences with a nearest-neighbor algorithm that merged closely related sequences to remove PCR and sequencing errors. To assign V, D and J gene segments, CDR3 sequences were aligned to IMGT reference sequences. For a sequence to be retained, at least a six-nucleotide match to both a V gene segment and a J gene segment was required. A rearrangement counted as productive if the CDR3 had no stop codons and remained in frame with V and J, and every other rearrangement counted as non-productive. CDR3 was defined according to IMGT convention as the region running from the second conserved V-encoded cysteine to the conserved J-encoded phenylalanine. The earlier analysis of roughly 590 of the donors excluded sequences that lacked an unambiguous match to a single V gene segment. In an earlier analysis of approximately 610 of the donors, V segments were called functional above 56.7% productive rearrangements and were called segregating when the between-donor standard deviation exceeded 5%. A statistical classification framework was developed to diagnose cytomegalovirus status using the catalog of TCR beta chain sequences. In a later analysis, TCR nucleotide sequences were compared against IMGT/GENE-DB human TR gene sequences so that V and J genes could be assigned. The TCRdist pipeline was used in a later analysis to assign CDR3 sequences and most-parsimonious VDJ recombination scenarios. In a later analysis, each TCR beta chain was defined by its CDR3 amino acid sequence together with its V-gene family, and reads lacking a unique V-gene family were excluded. To address suspected cross-contamination and a sequencing artifact, a later analysis removed 592 highly shared, low-generation-probability nucleotide sequences. A later analysis calculated a clonal expansion index for each public chain from normalized within-repertoire ranks of inferred template counts. Generation probabilities in a later analysis came from a VDJ recombination model fitted to out-of-frame rearrangements, and those results were checked against IGoR. Hypergeometric tests were used in a later analysis to score TCR-TCR, TCR-HLA and TCR-CMV co-occurrence, with a repertoire-size bias correction applied to the TCR pairs. False discovery rates were estimated in a later analysis by permuting HLA or CMV assignments 20 times. In a later analysis, co-occurring TCRs were grouped using DBSCAN, with TCRdist sequence similarity added in when clustering inside HLA-allele-positive subsets. Repertoires with fewer than 30,000 or more than 120,000 public chains, plus five repertoires with anomalous nucleotide sharing, were excluded from co-occurrence clustering. TCRdb re-hosts the immuneACCESS table, in-frame sequences only. Its copies lack some clones; in the studies checked, an unresolved V gene accounts for under half of them, and the cause for the rest is not known. The V and J calls and clone size are taken from that table; D and trimming were inferred from the DNA. Recorded for this sample are 95,000 to 100,000 clones; approximately 9% of them occurred a single time. Together, the top ten hold 4.5% to 6.5% of the sample.

The sample holds a few counts of this clone. Its target antigen remains unknown. The sample holds no much larger clone one base away, and base qualities are not on file. V lost 1 base and J lost 5 bases; the stretch between them is 11 bases long. Spanning cysteine to phenylalanine, the CDR3 consists of 15 amino acids. Kept here is only the CDR3 DNA, which spans 45 bases and is read in frame from base 1. The germline V gene provides CDR1 SGHTA and CDR2 FQGNSA. The sample was PBMCs. The receptor was isolated from a man aged 45-60 years in good health and CMV-seropositive. Rearrangement joined TRBV7-2 to TRBJ2-2, with the D gene not confidently named. The CDR3 protein sequence reads: CASSLVLSQTGELFF. The base sequence is TGTGCCAGCAGCTTAGTCCTTTCGCAGACCGGGGAGCTGTTTTTT.